The 19 T cell receptor beta chains below were found in one sample sequenced in a study of blood T cell repertoires in COVID-19. Sequencing was performed with immunoSEQ multiplex PCR; in TCRdb, only in-frame clones are kept and a portion is missing. The data show over 100,000 clones, with roughly 87% seen just once and approximately 10% held by the top ten. The sequenced sample was peripheral blood. These receptors all stem from a man aged 80 or over with acute or convalescent COVID-19.

This clone was recorded only once. The chain employs TRBV3-1 (or the pseudogene TRBV3-2) and TRBJ1-1; 7 nucleotides line up with TRBD1. CDR3 length: 14 residues. The germline CDR1 and CDR2 sequences are LGHDT and YNNKEL (reference sequence). Trimming removed 4 bases from V and 1 base from J; junction bases left unmatched: 3. CDR3 nucleotides: TGTGCCAGCAGCCGCGGACAGGCGAACACTGAAGCTTTCTTT. This codes for CASSRGQANTEAFF.

This chain joins TRBV18 and TRBJ2-5, with D perhaps TRBD1 (6 bases). CDR3 length: 14 residues. V lost 3 bases to trimming and J lost 1 base, with 9 bases between them. Germline CDR1 reads KGHSH; CDR2 reads LQKENI. The CDR3 coding sequence is TGTGCCAGCTCACCGGGGGCTCTCCAAGAGACCCAGTACTTC. This gives the protein CASSPGALQETQYF. Filled out from reference TRBV18 and TRBJ2-5, the complete variable domain reads NAGVMQNPRHLVRRRGQEARLRCSPMKGHSHVYWYRQLPEEGLKFMVYLQKENIIDESGMPKERFSAEFPKEGPSILRIQQVVRGDSAAYFCASSPGALQETQYFGPGTRLLVL.

This sequence joins TRBV6-5 and TRBJ1-1; D is uncertain. The CDR3 is 13 amino acids. The germline gives CDR1 MNHEY, CDR2 SVGAGI. Trimming pared 4 bases from V and 1 base from J, leaving 7 bases between. Here the CDR3 DNA reads TGTGCCAGCAGTTTGTTAGAGAACACTGAAGCTTTCTTT. Protein: CASSLLENTEAFF.

In the case of this clone: At the DNA level, this CDR3 is encoded by other sequences in the same sample as well. The rearrangement joins TRBV27 to TRBJ2-5; possible D gene TRBD1, 6 bases. This CDR3 is 15 amino acids long. Germline lookup yields CDR1 MNHEY and CDR2 SMNVEV (reference sequence). V was clipped by 0 bases and J by 4 bases, with 12 bases between them. The CDR3 nucleotides are TGTGCCAGCAGTTTATCTGGCCAGGGGAGAGAGACCCAGTACTTC. Encoded protein: CASSLSGQGRETQYF.

V is TRBV6-5 and J is TRBJ1-4; D is perhaps TRBD1 (5 bases). Germline-derived CDR1 and CDR2 are MNHEY and SVGAGI. Trimming stripped 6 bases from V and 6 bases from J, with 8 bases between. This CDR3 spans 12 amino acids. This CDR3 reads CASRGGDEKLFF. DNA of the CDR3: TGTGCCAGCAGGGGGGGGGATGAAAAACTGTTTTTT.

This clone was counted a single time. The rearrangement uses TRBV4-1 and TRBJ2-5; D may be TRBD1 (5 bases). This CDR3 spans 16 amino acids. The V gene lost 2 bases and the J gene lost 0 bases, with 13 bases spanning the gap. Germline V CDR1 and CDR2: MGHRA, YSYEKL. Here the CDR3 reads CASSQLSTAYQETQYF. Written as DNA, the CDR3 is TGCGCCAGCAGCCAACTATCGACAGCGTACCAAGAGACCCAGTACTTC.

The chain recombines TRBV10-2 with TRBJ1-4, with D perhaps TRBD1 (5 bases). V gave up 2 bases and J gave up 5 bases, with 9 bases separating them. Germline CDR1 and CDR2: WSHSY and SAAADI. The CDR3 loop spans 14 amino acids. Written as DNA, the CDR3 is TGCGCCAGCAGTGAGACAGGTCCCAATGAAAAACTGTTTTTT. Amino acid sequence: CASSETGPNEKLFF.

The chain recombines TRBV27 with TRBJ2-6; TRBD1 might be the D (6 bases). Germline loops: CDR1 MNHEY, CDR2 SMNVEV (reference sequence). Between the trimmed V and J ends, which lost 5 bases and 1 base, there was a span of 9 bases. This CDR3 is 15 amino acids long. As DNA, the CDR3 is TGTGCCAGCAGTCCAACAGGGTCTGGGGCCAACGTCCTGACTTTC. This gives the protein CASSPTGSGANVLTF.

This chain connects TRBV5-1 to TRBJ2-7, with 8 bases lining up with TRBD1. The CDR3 spans 15 residues. Unmatched junction bases numbered 5, after V lost 0 bases and J lost 3 bases. Germline CDR1 is SGHRS and CDR2 is YFSETQ. CDR3 sequence (DNA): TGCGCCAGCAGCTTGGGAGCCGGACAGGGCTACGAGCAGTACTTC. Encoded protein: CASSLGAGQGYEQYF.

The V gene is TRBV29-1, the J gene TRBJ1-1; 8 bases map to TRBD1. This CDR3 has 16 amino acids. Trimming at V came to 1 base and at J to 1 base, leaving 8 bases not matched to a gene. The V gene's germline CDR1 is SQVTM and CDR2 ANQGSEA. Here the CDR3 DNA reads TGCAGCGTTGAAGGGGGGGCTGGACAGGGGAACACTGAAGCTTTCTTT. Its translation: CSVEGGAGQGNTEAFF.

V usage is TRBV12-3 or TRBV12-4 and J usage is TRBJ2-5, with D unresolved. The CDR3 contains 12 residues. Trimming cost V 5 bases and J 9 bases, with 13 bases left between them. CDR3: CASSLRVEAQYF. DNA for the CDR3: TGTGCCAGCAGTCTTCGTGTCGAGGCCCAGTACTTC.

The V and J genes are TRBV9 and TRBJ2-2; no clear D. Germline V gives CDR1 SGDLS, CDR2 YYNGEE. This CDR3 comprises 16 residues. V was trimmed by 0 bases and J by 3 bases, leaving 12 bases between them. In DNA, the CDR3 is TGTGCCAGCAGCGTAGGGGCTGACCCACACACCGGGGAGCTGTTTTTT. Translating gives CASSVGADPHTGELFF.

The chain links TRBV5-4 to TRBJ2-3, with TRBD1 as a possible D gene (5 bases). This CDR3 contains 15 residues. The V end lost 10 bases, the J end lost 3 bases, and 21 bases lay between the germline ends. From germline, CDR1 is SGHNT and CDR2 YYREEE (reference sequence). As DNA, the CDR3 is TGTGCCGCCTCCTCTCAGGGTGGTATAACAGATACGCAGTATTTT. Translation: CAASSQGGITDTQYF.

The chain employs TRBV7-9 and TRBJ1-4; no reliable D call. CDR3 length: 11 residues. Germline V gene lookup returns CDR1 SEHNR and CDR2 FQNEAQ (reference sequence). The V and J ends lost 5 bases and 7 bases respectively, with 5 bases between them. CDR3: CASSASEKLFF. In nucleotides, the CDR3 is TGTGCCAGCAGCGCTAGTGAAAAACTGTTTTTT.

The chain joins TRBV5-6 to TRBJ1-1, with D perhaps matching TRBD1 (5 bases). Germline CDR1 and CDR2: SGHDT and YYEEEE. Trimming removed 3 bases at V and 11 bases at J, with 14 bases between. The CDR3 spans 12 residues. The CDR3 coding sequence is TGTGCCAGCAGCTCTGGGGCCTCGCGGGCTTTCTTT. This encodes CASSSGASRAFF.

V usage is TRBV6-6 and J usage is TRBJ1-6; 11 bases fit TRBD1. The J segment lost 15 bases and the V segment lost 1 base, leaving 5 bases of the junction unmatched. Germline V gene data show CDR1 as MNHNY and CDR2 as SVGAGI (reference sequence). This CDR3 is 14 amino acids long. CDR3 in DNA: TGTGCCAGCAGTTACTACGGGACAGGGGGAGACCTCCACTTT. Its protein product is CASSYYGTGGDLHF.

To note about this clone: One end of the junction does not line up with germline, which may come from a read error. This chain connects TRBV4-3 to TRBJ1-4; TRBD1 might be the D (6 bases). This CDR3 is built from 13 residues. Looked up from germline, CDR1 is LGHNA and CDR2 is YSLEER. The CDR3 DNA reads TGCGCCAGCAGCCAAGATCCAGGGGTCACCCTGCTTTTT. Protein: CASSQDPGVTLLF.

This clone has just a few counts. The chain uses TRBV6-4 and TRBJ1-2; a weak D match, TRBD1 (6 bases). Germline lookup yields CDR1 MRHNA and CDR2 SNTAGT. Deletions cut 7 bases from V and 4 bases from J, with 13 bases between. The CDR3 loop spans 13 amino acids. The CDR3 DNA reads TGTGCCAGCATATTGACAGGCCTCTATGGCTACACCTTC. Translating it yields CASILTGLYGYTF.

The V gene is TRBV2, the J gene TRBJ1-1, with D possibly matching TRBD1 (6 bases). V lost 8 bases and J 2 bases, leaving 9 bases between the germline ends. The length of the CDR3 is 12 residues. Germline-derived CDR1 and CDR2 are SNHLY and FYNNEI. CDR3 DNA: TGTGCCAGCGGGGGCGCCAACACTGAAGCTTTCTTT. It specifies CASGGANTEAFF. Looking up the rest from reference TRBV2 and TRBJ1-1 gives the full variable domain: EPEVTQTPSHQVTQMGQEVILRCVPISNHLYFYWYRQILGQKVEFLVSFYNNEISEKSEIFDDQFSVERPDGSNFTLKIRSTKLEDSAMYFCASGGANTEAFFGQGTRLTVV.